The TCR beta chain under discussion was sequenced for a study of cytomegalovirus exposure and HLA in healthy donors. Overall study findings and caveats: In a later analysis, TCR beta V- and J-gene trimming showed a link to a missense DCLRE1C variant. In vitro checks showed that a few CMV-associated chains really do target CMV antigens.

In its sample, this clone was seen a few times. Its specificity is unknown. The CDR3 is 14 amino acids. Germline V gene lookup returns CDR1 SNHLY and CDR2 FYNNEI. V was shortened by 2 bases and J by 6 bases, with 13 bases between the two germline ends. At the time of sampling, donors were nominally healthy, though unrecorded immune exposures were likely. Primers: 60 Vbeta forward and 13 Jbeta reverse. Clones were sequenced by immunoSEQ multiplex PCR, and TCRdb holds only the in-frame ones, with some missing. This sample has 150,000 to 200,000 clones, with roughly 73% found just once. This rearrangement joins TRBV2 to TRBJ1-2, with D unclear. The receptor was isolated from a female donor in good health and CMV-seronegative. The specimen sequenced was PBMCs. The CDR3 nucleotides read TGTGCCAGCAGTGAACGGGATCGTTGGCATGGCTACACCTTC. It codes for CASSERDRWHGYTF.